The T cell receptor (beta chain) under discussion was sequenced for a study of blood T cell repertoires in COVID-19. Whole-study context: Material from acute and convalescent COVID-19 was sourced from the United States, Italy and Spain. T cells, B-cell-depleted T cells, or PBMCs provided the cDNA or gDNA that served as material.

Original handling: Reference gene primer amplification gave nucleated cell count estimates. Sequencing used immunoSEQ multiplex PCR; TCRdb keeps in-frame clones, though not all of them. V, J and clone size reflect that table, while D and trimming were determined from the DNA. Here the sample spans 70,000 to 90,000 clones, around nine tenths being singletons. CDR1 and CDR2 from the germline V gene are SGHRS and YFSETQ. The CDR3 runs 14 residues. About this clone itself: The junction does not match germline at one end; this may be a read error.

Sequenced input: peripheral blood. The sequence derives from an elderly man with active or convalescent COVID-19. The rearrangement uses TRBV5-1 and TRBJ2-3, with a possible D match to TRBD2 (5 bases). CDR3 nucleotides: TGCGTCAGCTCTTGGCGGGCTAGCACAGATACGCAGTATTTT. Its protein is CVSSWRASTDTQYF.